The 18 T cell receptor beta chains below come from one sample, sequenced in a study of shared clonotypes between healthy human individuals. CD8 cells regarded as naive lacked CD45RO, were positively chosen for CCR7, and omitted terminally differentiated effector memory CD45RA+ cells. Profiling relied on immunoSEQ multiplex PCR, and the TCRdb table lists in-frame clones only, not all of them. The table records about 2.1 million clones, about 92% of them present only once. Sequenced input: naive CD8+ T cells from PBMCs. The receptors originated from a man aged 18-30 years in good health. Some clones in this sample may be carry-over from other donors' samples.

J is TRBJ2-5 and V is TRBV27; TRBD2 aligns across 9 bases. Losses at the gene ends were 6 bases for V and 5 bases for J; bases not matched to a gene: 16. Per the germline V gene, CDR1 is MNHEY and CDR2 is SMNVEV (reference sequence). CDR3 length: 17 residues. The CDR3 here is CASRSGTSPFVRETQYF. The DNA for the CDR3 is TGTGCCAGCAGATCCGGGACTAGCCCGTTTGTTCGGGAGACCCAGTACTTC.

This chain links TRBV9 with TRBJ2-3, with TRBD2 identical over 8 bases. With V trimmed by 2 bases and J by 2 bases, 10 bases remained unmatched. CDR1 and CDR2 from the germline V gene are SGDLS and YYNGEE. The CDR3 is 17 residues long. The CDR3 spells CASSVPTSGLTTDTQYF. Here the CDR3 DNA reads TGTGCCAGCAGCGTCCCCACTAGCGGACTAACCACAGATACGCAGTATTTT.

The CDR3 protein is CASSHTPRDSGNTIYF. The CDR3, as DNA: TGTGCCAGCAGCCACACTCCTCGGGACTCTGGAAACACCATATATTTT. The chain combines TRBV14 with TRBJ1-3; D is uncertain. Germline values: CDR1 SGHDN, CDR2 FVKESK. CDR3 size: 16 residues. Trimming left V 3 bases short and J 0 bases short, with 12 bases between.

This sequence joins TRBV7-9 and TRBJ2-5; D is unclear. This CDR3 region has 15 residues. V shed 5 bases and J shed 0 bases, with 13 bases lying between them. Germline assignment: CDR1 SEHNR and CDR2 FQNEAQ (reference sequence). The CDR3, as DNA: TGTGCCAGCAGCCCCCCATACGGGTACCAAGAGACCCAGTACTTC. Translation gives CASSPPYGYQETQYF.

The V and J genes are TRBV28 and TRBJ1-5, with D unclear. The CDR3 is 14 residues long. Germline V lookup: CDR1 MDHEN, CDR2 SYDVKM. The V gene lost 7 bases and the J gene lost 2 bases, with 12 bases spanning the gap. CDR3 loop: CASNWSPRNQPQHF. CDR3 bases: TGTGCCAGCAACTGGTCCCCCCGCAATCAGCCCCAGCATTTT.

The V and J genes are TRBV27 and TRBJ2-7, with a tentative D call TRBD2 (6 bases). V was trimmed by 4 bases and J by 3 bases, leaving 16 bases between them. The length of the CDR3 is 15 residues. Germline-derived CDR1 and CDR2 are MNHEY and SMNVEV (reference sequence). For the CDR3, the DNA is TGTGCCAGCAGTTCCGTAACGGGAGATATCTACGAGCAGTACTTC. Protein product: CASSSVTGDIYEQYF.

This rearrangement joins TRBV4-2 to TRBJ1-2; weak D call: TRBD1 (5 bases). Per the germline V gene, CDR1 is LGHNA and CDR2 is YNFKEQ. CDR3 length equals 14 residues. The ends were cut back, 4 bases at V and 8 bases at J, with 17 bases in the middle. The CDR3 coding sequence is TGTGCCAGCAGCCTACTAAAGGGGATGCCGGGCTACACCTTC. Encoded protein: CASSLLKGMPGYTF.

The chain joins TRBV27 to TRBJ1-1; D not certain. This CDR3 has 14 residues. Germline V gives CDR1 MNHEY, CDR2 SMNVEV (reference sequence). V lost 6 bases and J 2 bases, leaving 13 bases between the germline ends. DNA for the CDR3: TGTGCCAGCAGATTTTTAGGACCCAACACTGAAGCTTTCTTT. It yields the protein CASRFLGPNTEAFF.

The chain has TRBV7-3 and TRBJ2-1; a weak D match, TRBD2 (5 bases). Trimming left V 2 bases short and J 3 bases short, with 8 bases between. The CDR3 has 14 amino acids. Germline CDR1 reads SGHTA; CDR2 reads FQGTGA. CDR3 in amino acids: CASSLSGNYNEQFF. The CDR3 DNA reads as TGTGCCAGCAGCTTATCCGGGAACTACAATGAGCAGTTCTTC.

The chain carries TRBV11-2 and TRBJ1-5; D is possibly TRBD1 (5 bases). Germline values: CDR1 SGHAT, CDR2 FQNNGV. The CDR3 sequence is 18 residues long. Between the trimmed V and J ends, which lost 6 bases and 0 bases, there was a span of 21 bases. The CDR3 region has the DNA TGTGCCAGCAGAATCGAGGGACTCGGTGCCTATAGCAATCAGCCCCAGCATTTT. It translates to CASRIEGLGAYSNQPQHF.

V gene TRBV28 combines with J gene TRBJ2-2, with 7 nucleotides matching TRBD1. Germline CDR1 is MDHEN and CDR2 is SYDVKM. The V gene end was trimmed by 6 bases and the J gene end by 5 bases; junction bases not matched to a gene: 12. This CDR3 comprises 16 residues. The CDR3 DNA follows: TGTGCCAGCAGCCCAGACAGGGCCCACGGAACCGGGGAGCTGTTTTTT. Residues: CASSPDRAHGTGELFF.

This clone came up once. Other DNA variants within this sample encode the same CDR3. The CDR3 sequence is CASSYGGEAFF. CDR3 nucleotides: TGTGCCAGCAGTTACGGGGGTGAAGCTTTCTTT. This chain joins TRBV6-6 and TRBJ1-1; TRBD1 is a possible D gene (5 bases). CDR3 size: 11 residues. From germline, CDR1 is MNHNY and CDR2 SVGAGI (reference sequence). Trimming took 2 bases from V and 7 from J, leaving 5 bases between them.

V gene TRBV9 combines with J gene TRBJ2-7; weak D call: TRBD2 (5 bases). This CDR3 is built from 15 residues. With 0 bases removed from V and 2 bases from J, the gap between germline ends came to 12 bases. CDR1 is SGDLS and CDR2 is YYNGEE in the germline V gene. The CDR3 protein is CASSVGTDLTYEQYF. The CDR3, as DNA: TGTGCCAGCAGCGTAGGGACGGACTTAACCTACGAGCAGTACTTC. Together with reference TRBV9 and TRBJ2-7, the CDR3 gives the full variable domain: DSGVTQTPKHLITATGQRVTLRCSPRSGDLSVYWYQQSLDQGLQFLIQYYNGEERAKGNILERFSAQQFPDLHSELNLSSLELGDSALYFCASSVGTDLTYEQYFGPGTRLTVT.

The chain combines TRBV4-3 with TRBJ2-1, with D possibly TRBD2 on 6 matching bases. This CDR3 contains 15 residues. Germline CDR1 is LGHNA and CDR2 is YSLEER. V lost 0 bases and J 2 bases, leaving 8 bases between the germline ends. The chain's CDR3 is CASSQDSGAYNEQFF. CDR3 in DNA: TGCGCCAGCAGCCAAGATTCGGGGGCCTACAATGAGCAGTTCTTC.

This clone was observed a single time. The CDR3 loop is CASSPYTTTGELFF. The CDR3 coding sequence is TGTGCCAGCAGCCCCTATACCACGACCGGGGAGCTGTTTTTT. This sequence joins TRBV7-2 and TRBJ2-2; D gene unclear. There are 14 residues in the CDR3. Germline V gene lookup returns CDR1 SGHTA and CDR2 FQGNSA. Trimming removed 5 bases at V and 5 bases at J, with 12 bases between.

The genes are TRBV11-3 and TRBJ2-1; tentatively, D is TRBD2 (5 bases). The CDR3 runs 12 residues. Germline values: CDR1 SGHNT, CDR2 YENEEA. The ends were cut back, 4 bases at V and 8 bases at J, with 9 bases in the middle. The CDR3 region is CASSSWRDEQFF. In nucleotides, the CDR3 is TGTGCCAGCAGCTCGTGGCGGGATGAGCAGTTCTTC.

This chain joins TRBV27 and TRBJ2-3; possible D gene TRBD1, 5 bases. Germline CDR1 reads MNHEY; CDR2 reads SMNVEV (reference sequence). CDR3 length: 15 amino acids. Trimming cost V 6 bases and J 0 bases, with 13 bases left between them. The CDR3 loop reads CASRPRAASTDTQYF. DNA for the CDR3: TGTGCCAGCAGGCCCAGGGCTGCTAGCACAGATACGCAGTATTTT.

V gene TRBV7-9 combines with J gene TRBJ2-3; either TRBD1 or TRBD2 may supply D (5 bases each). V lost 10 bases and J 6 bases, leaving 26 bases between the germline ends. The CDR3 has 16 residues. The germline gives CDR1 SEHNR, CDR2 FQNEAQ (reference sequence). This chain's CDR3 is CATGQDPGPPKDTQYF. In DNA form, the CDR3 reads TGTGCCACCGGACAAGACCCGGGACCCCCAAAGGATACGCAGTATTTT.